This T cell receptor beta chain was observed in a study of T cell repertoires in cytomegalovirus infection. Whole-study context: CMV epitopes in the study were HLA-C-restricted (recently identified) and HLA-B-restricted (well studied).

A note on this clonotype: Its antigen is as yet unknown. A much more abundant neighbour one base away suggests this may be a read error.

This CDR3 comprises 15 residues. With V trimmed by 7 bases and J by 8 bases, 13 bases remained unmatched. TCRdb re-derived calls from the reads in MiXCR, one entry per CDR3 protein. The repertoire holds about 920,000 distinct CDR3 sequences, with about a third as singletons. General study results and limits: Predominance within the ex vivo response was attributable to HLA-C-restricted CMV-specific TCR beta clonotypes. Pooled public TCR beta family frequency picked out CMV carriers with the relevant HLA.

The sequence was obtained from a human donor in good health (CMV status not recorded). Some clones in this sample may be carry-over from other donors' samples. This chain connects TRBV12-3 or TRBV12-4 to TRBJ1-4, with TRBD1 identical over 7 bases. Sequences were derived from cultured CD8+ T cells from PBMCs, sampled from culture after CMV antigen stimulation. The CDR3 loop is CASTMEGAGGEKLFF. The CDR3 region has the DNA TGTGCCAGCACAATGGAGGGGGCAGGTGGCGAAAAACTGTTTTTT.